These 31 T cell receptor beta chains were all obtained from the same sample, sequenced in a study of early T cells in non-severe SARS-CoV-2 infection (dated by TCRdb to 2020 to 2023). Library construction relied on 5' RACE. Sequencing took place on a NextSeq 500. Using fastp trimming at Q25 and MiXCR clonotype assembly, TCRdb reanalyzed the public sequencing data and kept in-frame beta chains. When rows share a CDR3 protein, they turn into one entry using the most common DNA and genes. The sample records 40,000 to 55,000 distinct CDR3 sequences, 6% to 8% of which are singletons. The top ten constitute 5.8% of the sample. Sequencing used whole blood. Receptor source: an adult who was a healthcare worker with PCR-confirmed SARS-CoV-2 infection or an uninfected control (not recorded which).

This clonotype was detected ten times or more. V gene TRBV27 combines with J gene TRBJ1-1; 7 bases agree with TRBD1. Germline assignment: CDR1 MNHEY and CDR2 SMNVEV (reference sequence). The CDR3 is made up of 12 amino acids. The junction had 3 bases not matched to a gene; V was cut back by 6 bases and J by 5 bases. Here the CDR3 reads CASRRGPTEAFF. The CDR3 nucleotides read TGTGCCAGCAGGAGGGGGCCTACTGAAGCTTTCTTT.

This clonotype was seen a handful of times. The chain is built from TRBV28 and TRBJ2-6, with D unresolved. This CDR3 has 12 amino acids. Trimming removed 11 bases from V and 4 bases from J, with 9 bases in between. The germline gives CDR1 MDHEN, CDR2 SYDVKM. The CDR3 here is CAVALGANVLTF. The CDR3 DNA is TGTGCCGTAGCTCTGGGGGCCAACGTCCTGACTTTC.

Many counts were recorded for this clonotype. The genes are TRBV12-3 or TRBV12-4 and TRBJ2-7; D remains unclear. This CDR3 has 14 amino acids. Trimming removed 6 bases from V and 0 bases from J, with 12 bases in between. CDR3 region: CASRRGEASYEQYF. CDR3 nucleotides: TGTGCCAGCAGGCGAGGTGAGGCCTCCTACGAGCAGTACTTC.

This clonotype was counted at least ten times. The rearrangement uses TRBV19 and TRBJ1-5, with D hard to call. Germline V lookup: CDR1 LNHDA, CDR2 SQIVND (reference sequence). Trimming took 3 bases from V and 7 from J, leaving 7 bases between them. The CDR3 consists of 12 residues. CDR3 region: CASSIGQQPQHF. Here the CDR3 DNA reads TGTGCCAGTAGTATCGGGCAGCAGCCCCAGCATTTT. Supplemented by reference TRBV19 and TRBJ1-5, the full variable domain reads DGGITQSPKYLFRKEGQNVTLSCEQNLNHDAMYWYRQDPGQGLRLIYYSQIVNDFQKGDIAEGYSVSREKKESFPLTVTSAQKNPTAFYLCASSIGQQPQHFGDGTRLSIL.

This clonotype was detected many times. This sequence joins TRBV20-1 and TRBJ2-7; D is perhaps TRBD2 (6 bases). V was shortened by 6 bases and J by 7 bases, with 10 bases between the two germline ends. There are 10 residues in the CDR3. Germline V gives CDR1 DFQATT, CDR2 SNEGSKA (reference sequence). CDR3 DNA: TGCAGTGCCCCACGGGGGGAGCAGTACTTC. It encodes CSAPRGEQYF.

This clonotype was recorded at least ten times. The chain joins TRBV11-2 to TRBJ1-4; D remains unclear. This CDR3 has 13 amino acids. Looked up from germline, CDR1 is SGHAT and CDR2 is FQNNGV. V was cut by 5 bases and J by 8 bases, with 12 bases left in between. The DNA for the CDR3 is TGTGCCAGCAGCACCCCGACAAGGGAAAAACTGTTTTTT. This encodes CASSTPTREKLFF.

In its sample, this clonotype was seen many times. The V call is TRBV6-5, the J call TRBJ1-1, with TRBD1 matching 8 bases. V gave up 7 bases and J gave up 4 bases; unmatched junction bases: 5. The CDR3 loop spans 13 amino acids. The germline gives CDR1 MNHEY, CDR2 SVGAGI. In DNA, the CDR3 is TGTGCCAGCACCAGACAGGGGTCCACTGAAGCTTTCTTT. This gives the protein CASTRQGSTEAFF.

This clonotype has ten or more counts. The rearrangement uses TRBV11-2 and TRBJ2-5; 11 bases are a match to TRBD2. The CDR3 consists of 15 residues. CDR1 and CDR2 (germline): SGHAT, FQNNGV. V gave up 4 bases and J gave up 4 bases; unmatched junction bases: 5. Here the CDR3 DNA reads TGTGCCAGCAGCTCGACTAGCGGGGATATAGAGACCCAGTACTTC. Amino acids: CASSSTSGDIETQYF.

This clonotype was recorded many times. This chain links TRBV10-1 with TRBJ2-3, with TRBD1 as a possible D gene (6 bases). The V gene's germline CDR1 is WNHNN and CDR2 SYGVQD (reference sequence). The CDR3 extends over 15 amino acids. The germline V and J ends were trimmed by 2 bases and 1 base, with 10 bases remaining between them. CDR3 amino acids: CASSEMGAGTDTQYF. CDR3 sequence (DNA): TGCGCCAGCAGTGAGATGGGGGCAGGCACAGATACGCAGTATTTT.

This clonotype has ten or more counts. The rearrangement uses TRBV11-2 and TRBJ1-2; tentative D call: TRBD1 (6 bases). The CDR3 is made up of 14 amino acids. V dropped 1 base and J dropped 5 bases, with 11 bases sitting between them. CDR1 and CDR2 (germline): SGHAT, FQNNGV. The DNA for the CDR3 is TGTGCCAGCAGCTTAGGAACAGGGAATTATGGCTACACCTTC. It codes for CASSLGTGNYGYTF.

This chain connects TRBV19 to TRBJ1-1; D not resolved. The CDR3 has 12 amino acids. CDR1 and CDR2 (germline): LNHDA, SQIVND (reference sequence). V lost 3 bases and J 1 base, leaving 3 bases between the germline ends. CDR3 nucleotides: TGTGCCAGTAGTATGGGGAACACTGAAGCTTTCTTT. Translated, it gives CASSMGNTEAFF.

This clonotype occurred a few times. The rearrangement uses TRBV7-6 and TRBJ1-3, with TRBD1 as a possible D gene (5 bases). V was cut by 0 bases and J by 5 bases, with 11 bases left in between. Germline CDR1 SGHVS, CDR2 FNYEAQ. The CDR3 consists of 15 residues. The CDR3 here is CASSLAQGARNTIYF. The CDR3 region has the DNA TGTGCCAGCAGCTTAGCGCAGGGAGCAAGAAACACCATATATTTT.

This chain joins TRBV20-1 and TRBJ1-6, with no clear D. There are 14 residues in the CDR3. V was trimmed by 2 bases and J by 3 bases, leaving 8 bases between them. The germline CDR1 and CDR2 sequences are DFQATT and SNEGSKA (reference sequence). The CDR3 spells CSARLGNYNSPLHF. In nucleotides, the CDR3 is TGCAGTGCTAGATTAGGGAACTATAATTCACCCCTCCACTTT.

This clonotype appeared many times. J is TRBJ1-1 and V is TRBV28; 9 nucleotides agree with TRBD1. Germline-derived CDR1 and CDR2 are MDHEN and SYDVKM. The CDR3 is 16 amino acids. The V segment lost 3 bases and the J segment 0 bases; nucleotides outside the gene matches: 5. The CDR3 is CASSLTGGSVNTEAFF. The CDR3 DNA sequence: TGTGCCAGCAGTTTGACAGGGGGATCAGTGAACACTGAAGCTTTCTTT.

The chain combines TRBV29-1 with TRBJ2-5, with unresolved D. The germline CDR1 and CDR2 sequences are SQVTM and ANQGSEA. V lost 4 bases and J lost 5, with 8 bases in between. This CDR3 has 11 residues. This CDR3 is CSVASSETQYF. In DNA form, the CDR3 reads TGCAGCGTTGCCAGTAGCGAGACCCAGTACTTC.

The rearrangement uses TRBV2 and TRBJ2-7; tentatively, D is TRBD1 (5 bases). The germline V gene has CDR1 SNHLY and CDR2 FYNNEI. The V end was cut by 6 bases, the J end by 4 bases, with 10 bases between. The CDR3 covers 12 residues. CDR3 sequence reads: CASRRDSYEQYF. CDR3 DNA: TGTGCCAGCAGACGAGACAGTTACGAGCAGTACTTC.

This clonotype has a handful of counts. V and J are TRBV28 and TRBJ2-5, with TRBD1 matching 9 bases. V shed 10 bases and J 5 bases; nucleotides not matched to a gene: 5. CDR3 length: 12 amino acids. Germline CDR1 is MDHEN and CDR2 is SYDVKM. CDR3 sequence (DNA): TGTGCCACCCAGGACAGGGGTGAGACCCAGTACTTC. Translation gives CATQDRGETQYF.

The table lists this clonotype with many counts. V usage is TRBV20-1 and J usage is TRBJ2-1; 16 positions agree with TRBD2. J gave up 3 bases and V 3 bases, and 14 bases lay outside the gene matches. Germline CDR1 DFQATT, CDR2 SNEGSKA (reference sequence). The CDR3 totals 20 residues. The CDR3 is CSASINSGLAGGSVYNEQFF. The CDR3 nucleotides are TGCAGTGCTAGTATAAACTCGGGACTAGCGGGGGGGTCGGTCTACAATGAGCAGTTCTTC.

The chain couples TRBV11-2 to TRBJ2-7; 13 bases fit TRBD2. The CDR3 loop spans 15 amino acids. V shed 1 base, J shed 5 bases, and the junction held 2 bases outside the gene matches. In germline, CDR1 is SGHAT, CDR2 FQNNGV. CDR3 sequence (DNA): TGTGCCAGCAGCTTAGTAGGGACTAGCGGGAACGAGCAGTACTTC. It translates to CASSLVGTSGNEQYF.

A few counts support this clonotype. This chain links TRBV7-9 with TRBJ2-5; 7 bases agree with TRBD1. V dropped 2 bases and J dropped 5; count of bases not matched to a gene: 2. CDR1 and CDR2 (germline): SEHNR, FQNEAQ (reference sequence). The CDR3 contains 13 residues. CDR3 sequence: CASSLPGGETQYF. The CDR3 DNA reads TGTGCCAGCAGCTTACCAGGGGGTGAGACCCAGTACTTC. The complete variable domain, with remaining parts taken from reference TRBV7-9 and TRBJ2-5, reads DTGVSQNPRHKITKRGQNVTFRCDPISEHNRLYWYRQTLGQGPEFLTYFQNEAQLEKSRLLSDRFSAERPKGSFSTLEIQRTEQGDSAMYLCASSLPGGETQYFGPGTRLLVL.

Only a few counts were recorded for this clonotype. The J gene is TRBJ2-1, the V gene TRBV20-1, with D possibly being TRBD2 (5 bases). Germline values: CDR1 DFQATT, CDR2 SNEGSKA (reference sequence). This CDR3 is 14 amino acids long. V was shortened by 3 bases and J by 4 bases, with 13 bases between the two germline ends. This chain's CDR3 is CSARDWTHYNEQFF. In nucleotides, the CDR3 is TGCAGTGCTAGGGATTGGACTCATTACAATGAGCAGTTCTTC.

This CDR3 reads CASSNRATGTEAFF. For the CDR3, the DNA is TGTGCCAGCAGCAACCGAGCGACAGGAACTGAAGCTTTCTTT. The genes are TRBV7-2 and TRBJ1-1; tentative D call: TRBD1 (6 bases). CDR1 SGHTA and CDR2 FQGNSA come from the germline V gene. Trimming removed 5 bases at V and 5 bases at J, with 15 bases between. This CDR3 is 14 amino acids long.

This clonotype turned up a few times. V gene TRBV5-1 combines with J gene TRBJ2-1; 7 bases align to TRBD2. Trimming at V came to 0 bases and at J to 2 bases, leaving 5 bases not matched to a gene. Germline CDR1 and CDR2: SGHRS and YFSETQ. The CDR3 consists of 16 residues. CDR3: CASSLGEGKPYNEQFF. The CDR3 DNA is TGCGCCAGCAGCTTGGGGGAGGGAAAACCCTACAATGAGCAGTTCTTC.

This clonotype was seen repeatedly, ten times or more. The V gene is TRBV9, the J gene TRBJ2-5; perhaps TRBD1 as D (6 bases). Germline V gene lookup returns CDR1 SGDLS and CDR2 YYNGEE. Trimming took off 0 bases at V and 4 bases at J, with 13 bases between the two ends. The CDR3 runs 15 residues. In DNA form, the CDR3 reads TGTGCCAGCAGCGTAGTACCGGACAGACTAGAGACCCAGTACTTC. It codes for CASSVVPDRLETQYF.

This clonotype occurred many times. This chain uses TRBV18 with TRBJ1-1; the D gene is possibly TRBD1 (6 bases). V gave up 5 bases and J gave up 4 bases, with 17 bases separating them. This CDR3 comprises 15 residues. The germline V gene encodes CDR1 KGHSH and CDR2 LQKENI. CDR3 DNA: TGTGCCAGCTCATCCTTACAGGGTGGAGGCACTGAAGCTTTCTTT. Translating it yields CASSSLQGGGTEAFF.

This clonotype was counted ten times or more. This chain links TRBV20-1 with TRBJ1-2; 8 bases are shared with TRBD1. Germline trimming cut 4 bases from V and 8 bases from J; bases unmatched to any gene: 15. This CDR3 region has 15 residues. Germline lookup yields CDR1 DFQATT and CDR2 SNEGSKA (reference sequence). CDR3 loop: CSATRGQAVSLGYTF. In DNA, the CDR3 is TGCAGTGCTACCCGGGGACAGGCGGTAAGCCTCGGCTACACCTTC.

This clonotype is judged medium-sized. The CDR3 bases are TGCAGCGTGATCACCGGGACAGGGGGCTATGGCTACACCTTC. Its translation is CSVITGTGGYGYTF. The rearrangement links TRBV29-1 to TRBJ1-2; 11 nucleotides line up with TRBD1. Looked up from germline, CDR1 is SQVTM and CDR2 is ANQGSEA. The CDR3 is 14 residues long. Trimming removed 6 bases from V and 4 bases from J; junction bases left unmatched: 7.

This clonotype came up many times. V is TRBV5-1 and J is TRBJ1-1, with a possible D match to TRBD1 (5 bases). Trimming removed 4 bases from V and 4 bases from J, with 11 bases in between. The V gene's germline CDR1 is SGHRS and CDR2 YFSETQ. The CDR3 runs 13 residues. The CDR3 bases are TGCGCCAGCAGCCACGGGACGGTCACTGAAGCTTTCTTT. Translation gives CASSHGTVTEAFF.

This clonotype was seen a handful of times. V and J are TRBV30 and TRBJ2-2, with D perhaps TRBD1 (5 bases). The CDR3 is 15 residues long. Trimming cost V 3 bases and J 0 bases, with 11 bases left between them. CDR1 is GTSNPN and CDR2 is SVGIG in the germline V gene (reference sequence). CDR3 DNA sequence: TGTGCCTGGAGAAGGGGCGGCGCGAACACCGGGGAGCTGTTTTTT. Translated: CAWRRGGANTGELFF.

This clonotype was counted ten times or more. The V and J genes are TRBV10-1 and TRBJ2-1, with 9 bases lining up with TRBD2. Germline V gives CDR1 WNHNN, CDR2 SYGVQD (reference sequence). The CDR3 sequence is 15 residues long. The ends lost 10 bases at V and 0 bases at J; junction bases unmatched: 7. CDR3: CATSSGASSYNEQFF. CDR3 nucleotide sequence: TGCGCCACCTCTAGCGGGGCGAGCTCCTACAATGAGCAGTTCTTC.

This clonotype appeared many times. This rearrangement joins TRBV20-1 to TRBJ2-2; 8 nucleotides agree with TRBD1. The CDR3 contains 13 residues. J gave up 4 bases and V 5 bases, and 3 bases lay outside the gene matches. Germline lookup yields CDR1 DFQATT and CDR2 SNEGSKA (reference sequence). Written as DNA, the CDR3 is TGCAGTGCTCCTGGACAGGGCACCGGGGAGCTGTTTTTT. It translates to CSAPGQGTGELFF.